The clone carrying this TCR beta chain was observed a handful of times. Its target is unknown. PCR amplification relied on 60 Vbeta primers (plus 13 Jbeta primers). The method was immunoSEQ multiplex PCR; TCRdb's version includes in-frame clones alone and lacks a portion of them. Among 220,000 or so clones listed, approximately 68% were seen once. This record comes from a study of cytomegalovirus exposure and HLA in healthy donors. About the research overall: When 300 to 500 donors were genotyped, roughly 82% of them were found to fall in the Caucasian-associated ancestry cluster.

General study findings and limits: In vitro, a few CMV-associated chains proved specific for CMV antigens. The dataset shows that most TCR sequences were rare, while some public TCRs occurred in many donors.

This CDR3 region has 15 residues. Germline trimming cut 3 bases from V and 2 bases from J; bases unmatched to any gene: 4. Per the germline V gene, CDR1 is SGHVS and CDR2 is FNYEAQ. The chain uses TRBV7-6 and TRBJ1-3; 7 bases line up with TRBD1. This TCR came from a woman aged 25 to 45 in good health and CMV-seronegative. The sequenced sample was PBMCs. The CDR3 loop reads CASSFGTAPGNTIYF. CDR3 bases: TGTGCCAGCAGCTTCGGGACAGCCCCTGGAAACACCATATATTTT.